This T cell receptor (beta chain) was observed in a study of blood T cell repertoires in COVID-19. Self-reported history from a screening survey and questionnaire set each donor's cohort. This clone has only one observation. The assay was immunoSEQ multiplex PCR, and TCRdb's table has in-frame clones only and misses some. The data hold roughly 500,000 clones, with roughly 88% observed a single time. The V gene end was trimmed by 4 bases and the J gene end by 7 bases; junction bases not matched to a gene: 8. Germline V CDR1 and CDR2: SGHRS, YFSETQ. This CDR3 has 14 residues. The TCR sequence derives from a middle-aged woman who had recovered from COVID-19. The J gene is TRBJ1-2, the V gene TRBV5-1, with TRBD1 matching 9 bases. Sequencing was done on a sample of PBMCs or T cells enriched from blood (not recorded which). The DNA for the CDR3 is TGCGCCAGCAGCCTAGGGACAGGGAGACCTGGCTACACCTTC. Protein: CASSLGTGRPGYTF.